This TCR beta chain was retrieved from a study of T cell responses to AZD1222 COVID-19 vaccine. Study results and limitations: CD4 TCRs covered the whole spike, strongest at regions 160-218 and 743-854. Samples come after the peak T cell response, not at day 14. Among the donors, most were white British and more were female, and clonal diversity was possibly underestimated.

As regards this clone: The antigen remains unidentified.

This CDR3 spans 14 amino acids. V lost 0 bases to trimming and J lost 4 bases, with 9 bases between them. Germline lookup yields CDR1 SGHDN and CDR2 FVKESK. Using immunoSEQ multiplex PCR, the repertoire was profiled, and TCRdb retains in-frame clones only, with some absent. The table includes approximately 80,000 clones, 90% detected once. The source material was peripheral blood, sampled on day 0 of AZD1222 vaccination. This sequence originates from an adult in good health. This chain uses TRBV14 with TRBJ1-1, with D possibly being TRBD1 (6 bases). Here the CDR3 reads CASSQDEGVTEAFF. CDR3 sequence (DNA): TGTGCCAGCAGCCAAGATGAGGGGGTCACTGAAGCTTTCTTT.